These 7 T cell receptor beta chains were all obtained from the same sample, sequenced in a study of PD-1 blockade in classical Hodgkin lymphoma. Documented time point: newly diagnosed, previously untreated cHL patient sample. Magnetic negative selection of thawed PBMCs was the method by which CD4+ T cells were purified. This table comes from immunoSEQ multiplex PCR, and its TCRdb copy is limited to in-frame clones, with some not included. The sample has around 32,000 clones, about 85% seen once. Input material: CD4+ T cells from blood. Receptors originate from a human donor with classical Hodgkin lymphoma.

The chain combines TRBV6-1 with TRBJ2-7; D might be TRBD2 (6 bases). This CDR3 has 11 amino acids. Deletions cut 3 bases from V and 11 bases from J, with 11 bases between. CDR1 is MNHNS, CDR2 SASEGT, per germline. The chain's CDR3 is CASSDGGRKYV. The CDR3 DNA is TGTGCCAGCAGTGACGGAGGGAGAAAGTACGTC.

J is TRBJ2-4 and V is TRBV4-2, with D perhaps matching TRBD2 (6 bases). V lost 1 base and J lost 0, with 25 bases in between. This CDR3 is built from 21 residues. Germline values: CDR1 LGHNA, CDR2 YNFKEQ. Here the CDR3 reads CASSQGSDRGSTYLAKNIQYF. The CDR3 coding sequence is TGTGCCAGCAGCCAAGGCTCCGACCGGGGGAGTACCTACTTAGCCAAAAACATTCAGTACTTC.

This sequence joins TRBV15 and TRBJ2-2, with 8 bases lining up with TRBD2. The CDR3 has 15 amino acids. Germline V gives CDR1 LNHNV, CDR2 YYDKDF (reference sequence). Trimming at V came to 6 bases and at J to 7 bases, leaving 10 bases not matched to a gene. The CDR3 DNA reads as TGTGCCACCAGAGTTGGCGGGAGGATGGGCGGGGAGCTGTTTTTT. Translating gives CATRVGGRMGGELFF.

CDR3 region: CASSAQGSPNTEAFF. CDR3 in DNA: TGCGCCAGCTCCGCCCAGGGGTCCCCGAACACTGAAGCTTTCTTT. The chain combines TRBV5-1 with TRBJ1-1, with D perhaps matching TRBD1 (6 bases). CDR1 and CDR2 from the germline V gene are SGHRS and YFSETQ. This CDR3 has 15 amino acids. V was trimmed by 7 bases and J by 1 base, leaving 17 bases between them.

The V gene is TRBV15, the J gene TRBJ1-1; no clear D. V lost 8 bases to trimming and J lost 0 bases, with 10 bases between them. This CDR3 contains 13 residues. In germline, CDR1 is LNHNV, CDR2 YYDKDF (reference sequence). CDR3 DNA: TGTGCCACCGCAACGGCAATGAACACTGAAGCTTTCTTT. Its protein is CATATAMNTEAFF.

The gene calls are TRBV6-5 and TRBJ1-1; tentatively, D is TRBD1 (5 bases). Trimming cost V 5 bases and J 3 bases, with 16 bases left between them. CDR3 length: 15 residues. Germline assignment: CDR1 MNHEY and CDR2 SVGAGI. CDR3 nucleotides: TGTGCCAGCAGTCAGGGCCTTTTGGGGGACACTGAAGCTTTCTTT. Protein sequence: CASSQGLLGDTEAFF.

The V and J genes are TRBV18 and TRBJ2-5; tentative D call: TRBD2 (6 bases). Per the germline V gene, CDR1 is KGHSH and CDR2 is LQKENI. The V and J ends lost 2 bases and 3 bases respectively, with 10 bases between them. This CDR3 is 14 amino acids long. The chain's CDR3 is CASSPGGKKETQYF. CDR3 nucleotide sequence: TGTGCCAGCTCACCAGGCGGGAAGAAAGAGACCCAGTACTTC.